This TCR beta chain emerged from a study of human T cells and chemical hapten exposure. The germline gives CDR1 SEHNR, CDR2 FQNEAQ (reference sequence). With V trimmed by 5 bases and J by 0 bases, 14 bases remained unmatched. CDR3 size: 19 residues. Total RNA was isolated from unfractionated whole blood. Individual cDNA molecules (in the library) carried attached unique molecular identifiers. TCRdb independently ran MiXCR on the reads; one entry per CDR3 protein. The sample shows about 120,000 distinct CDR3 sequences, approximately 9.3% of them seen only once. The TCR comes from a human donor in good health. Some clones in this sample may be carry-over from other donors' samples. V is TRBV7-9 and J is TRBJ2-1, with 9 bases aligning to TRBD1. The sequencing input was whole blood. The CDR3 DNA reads TGTGCCAGCAGCCCCACCCGGGACAGGGAATCTAGCTCCTACAATGAGCAGTTCTTC. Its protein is CASSPTRDRESSSYNEQFF.